This TCR beta chain was sequenced in a study of shared clonotypes between healthy human individuals. The assay was immunoSEQ multiplex PCR, and TCRdb's table has in-frame clones only and misses some. The sample has over 850,000 clones, approximately 80% seen once; the top ten hold roughly 0.62%. The junction had 10 bases not matched to a gene; V was cut back by 1 base and J by 4 bases. The CDR3 consists of 16 residues. In germline, CDR1 is LGHNA, CDR2 YNFKEQ. Sequenced input: memory CD4+ T cells from PBMCs. Subset in this sample: CD45RA-negative fraction. The chain links TRBV4-2 to TRBJ2-7; 7 bases line up with TRBD2. This receptor was obtained from a man between 18 and 29 years old in good health. Some clones in this sample may be carry-over from other donors' samples. CDR3 amino acids: CASSQGSSGGHYEQYF. The DNA of the CDR3 is TGTGCCAGCAGCCAAGGTTCGTCGGGAGGACATTACGAGCAGTACTTC.